The next 7 T cell receptor beta chains were all read from a single sample in a study of T cell responses to AZD1222 COVID-19 vaccine. Repertoires were generated with immunoSEQ multiplex PCR, while TCRdb's copy carries only in-frame clones and drops some. Among under 200,000 clones listed, 90% to 95% were seen once. The source was peripheral blood, collected on day 0 of AZD1222 vaccination. All receptors derive from an adult in good health.

V is TRBV30 and J is TRBJ1-5; 8 bases are shared with TRBD1. Germline-derived CDR1 and CDR2 are GTSNPN and SVGIG (reference sequence). This CDR3 has 15 amino acids. The V gene end was trimmed by 2 bases and the J gene end by 6 bases; junction bases not matched to a gene: 9. CDR3 loop: CAWSSGQGVSQPQHF. CDR3 DNA sequence: TGTGCCTGGAGTTCCGGACAGGGAGTTAGTCAGCCCCAGCATTTT. Full variable domain (remainder filled in from reference TRBV30 and TRBJ1-5): SQTIHQWPATLVQPVGSPLSLECTVEGTSNPNLYWYRQAAGRGLQLLFYSVGIGQISSEVPQNLSASRPQDRQFILSSKKLLLSDSGFYLCAWSSGQGVSQPQHFGDGTRLSIL.

The chain links TRBV27 to TRBJ1-1; D is unresolved. This CDR3 is 13 amino acids long. CDR1 is MNHEY, CDR2 SMNVEV, per germline (reference sequence). Trimming stripped 5 bases from V and 8 bases from J, with 15 bases between. The CDR3 DNA sequence: TGTGCCAGCAGTAACCGCGGACCGTTAGAAGCTTTCTTT. Amino acid sequence: CASSNRGPLEAFF.

Here the CDR3 reads CSGGRVNTEAFF. The CDR3 DNA sequence: TGCAGCGGTGGCAGGGTGAACACTGAAGCTTTCTTT. This chain connects TRBV29-1 to TRBJ1-1, with D maybe TRBD1 (5 bases). V was clipped by 7 bases and J by 0 bases, with 9 bases between them. The germline gives CDR1 SQVTM, CDR2 ANQGSEA. The CDR3 loop spans 12 amino acids.

The V call is TRBV28, the J call TRBJ2-2, with D possibly TRBD2 on 6 matching bases. Germline-derived CDR1 and CDR2 are MDHEN and SYDVKM. The CDR3 length is 14 residues. V shed 7 bases and J shed 5 bases, with 14 bases lying between them. CDR3 coding DNA: TGTGCCAGCATGGAGGGAGTAGGAACCGGGGAGCTGTTTTTT. Protein: CASMEGVGTGELFF.

The chain combines TRBV3-1 (or the pseudogene TRBV3-2) with TRBJ1-6, with 7 bases that match TRBD1. The CDR3 contains 16 residues. CDR1 is LGHDT, CDR2 YNNKEL, per germline (reference sequence). Trimming at V came to 2 bases and at J to 9 bases, leaving 10 bases not matched to a gene. This chain's CDR3 is CASSQRTGALTSPLHF. The CDR3, as DNA: TGTGCCAGCAGCCAACGGACAGGAGCCCTAACTTCACCCCTCCACTTT.

The chain is built from TRBV6-6 and TRBJ1-3, with a tentative D call TRBD1 (5 bases). V shed 0 bases and J shed 4 bases, with 10 bases lying between them. The germline gives CDR1 MNHNY, CDR2 SVGAGI (reference sequence). The CDR3 runs 15 residues. The CDR3 bases are TGTGCCAGCAGTTACTCGGGGGGAGAAGGAAACACCATATATTTT. This gives the protein CASSYSGGEGNTIYF.

CDR3: CASSLVGTSSYNEQFF. The CDR3 nucleotides are TGTGCCAGCAGCTTAGTCGGGACTAGCAGTTACAATGAGCAGTTCTTC. The chain joins TRBV7-6 to TRBJ2-1; TRBD2 aligns across 9 bases. The germline V gene has CDR1 SGHVS and CDR2 FNYEAQ. This CDR3 spans 16 amino acids. With 1 base clipped from V and 4 bases from J, the junction kept 5 bases outside the gene matches.